The source of this T cell receptor (beta chain) is a study of Ad26.COV2.S vaccination and SARS-CoV-2 variants. Looking at the study overall: The COV1001 Ad26.COV2.S trial arm included the donor.

Treatment described: about 20 received Ad26.COV2.S at low or high dose, single or two shots; about 5 received placebo; per-sample allocation not given. Sampling was performed 63 days after the first vaccine or placebo injection. V was cut by 4 bases and J by 1 base, with 12 bases left in between. Germline CDR1 and CDR2: MDHEN and SYDVKM. CDR3 length equals 15 residues. Sequenced by immunoSEQ multiplex PCR; TCRdb stores in-frame clones only, minus some. The repertoire holds 350,000 to 500,000 clones, with around 91% as singletons. The sequencing used peripheral blood, collected in a trial of Ad26.COV2.S vaccine versus placebo. The receptor was isolated from a person between 18 and 59 years old who received the Ad26.COV2.S COVID-19 vaccine or a placebo. The V gene is TRBV28, the J gene TRBJ2-3, with D possibly being TRBD2 (5 bases). The DNA for the CDR3 is TGTGCCAGCAGTTCAGGAGGAGTGGGCACAGATACGCAGTATTTT. It encodes CASSSGGVGTDTQYF.